The TCR beta chain described here comes from a study of blood T cell repertoires in COVID-19. Study context: COVID-19 samples, acute and convalescent, were from the United States, Italy and Spain. Sample material is recorded as cDNA or gDNA derived from T cells, B-cell-depleted T cells, or PBMCs.

The V and J ends lost 2 bases and 1 base respectively, with 8 bases between them. The CDR3 is made up of 15 amino acids. The germline gives CDR1 SGHAT, CDR2 FQNNGV. In its sample, this clone was seen once. In the original processing: Reference gene primer amplification gave estimated nucleated cell counts. Profiling relied on immunoSEQ multiplex PCR, and the TCRdb table lists in-frame clones only, not all of them. V and J calls plus clone size are reproduced from that table; the DNA served to infer D and trimming. This table holds about 380,000 clones, 81% found once. The chain carries TRBV11-2 and TRBJ2-2, with D possibly TRBD1 on 6 matching bases. The sample was peripheral blood. The clonotype comes from a human donor with acute or convalescent COVID-19. The donor label of this sample is uncertain. The CDR3 sequence is CASSLNRVNTGELFF. CDR3 in DNA: TGTGCCAGCAGCTTAAACAGGGTGAACACCGGGGAGCTGTTTTTT.